Shown below are 14 T cell receptor beta chains from a single sample sequenced in a study of blood T cell repertoires in COVID-19. Clones were sequenced by immunoSEQ multiplex PCR, and TCRdb holds only the in-frame ones, with some missing. The sample consists of 200,000 or so clones, around nine tenths of them appearing once. The sequenced sample was peripheral blood. These receptors were taken from a man in his 70s with active or convalescent COVID-19.

The V gene is TRBV5-6, the J gene TRBJ2-1; 10 bases match TRBD1. CDR3 size: 18 residues. The germline CDR1 and CDR2 sequences are SGHDT and YYEEEE. Trimming at V came to 4 bases and at J to 0 bases, leaving 10 bases not matched to a gene. The CDR3 loop reads CASSPGTGDIGSYNEQFF. CDR3 DNA sequence: TGTGCCAGCAGCCCCGGGACAGGGGACATAGGCTCCTACAATGAGCAGTTCTTC.

This clone was seen just once. V and J are TRBV4-1 and TRBJ1-5; D remains unclear. Trimming left V 0 bases short and J 1 base short, with 10 bases between. In germline, CDR1 is MGHRA, CDR2 YSYEKL. This CDR3 is built from 16 residues. DNA of the CDR3: TGCGCCAGCAGCCAAGAATACGGTGTCAGCAATCAGCCCCAGCATTTT. Translating it yields CASSQEYGVSNQPQHF.

The gene calls are TRBV19 and TRBJ1-6; D uncertain. This CDR3 spans 14 amino acids. Germline V lookup: CDR1 LNHDA, CDR2 SQIVND (reference sequence). The ends were cut back, 5 bases at V and 2 bases at J, with 7 bases in the middle. CDR3: CASSEKPYNSPLHF. The CDR3, as DNA: TGTGCCAGTAGTGAAAAGCCCTATAATTCACCCCTCCACTTT.

CDR3 in DNA: TGCGCCAGCAGCCAGTGGGACAGTAACTATGGCTACACCTTC. Encoded protein: CASSQWDSNYGYTF. The genes are TRBV5-1 and TRBJ1-2; 7 positions agree with TRBD1. The CDR3 is 14 residues long. CDR1 is SGHRS and CDR2 is YFSETQ in the germline V gene. The junction had 4 bases not matched to a gene; V was cut back by 4 bases and J by 1 base.

This clone occurred once. This chain connects TRBV6-5 to TRBJ1-3, with 8 bases matching TRBD1. The CDR3 covers 15 residues. Germline CDR1 reads MNHEY; CDR2 reads SVGAGI. The J segment lost 2 bases and the V segment lost 5 bases, leaving 5 bases of the junction unmatched. CDR3 in amino acids: CASSTTGAAGNTIYF. The CDR3 region has the DNA TGTGCCAGCAGTACGACAGGGGCGGCTGGAAACACCATATATTTT.

The chain links TRBV21-1 to TRBJ1-6. TRBV21-1 is annotated as a pseudogene. This CDR3 has 18 amino acids. The DNA of the CDR3 is TGTGCCAGCAGCAAAGGCGGGGGGCGCGGTCCATATAATTCACCCCTCCACTTT. Its protein is CASSKGGGRGPYNSPLHF.

This sequence joins TRBV5-1 and TRBJ2-7, with TRBD1 identical over 7 bases. Germline lookup yields CDR1 SGHRS and CDR2 YFSETQ. Trimming removed 0 bases from V and 4 bases from J; junction bases left unmatched: 4. The CDR3 contains 14 residues. CDR3 nucleotide sequence: TGCGCCAGCAGCTTGGGACAGGGAGTATACGAGCAGTACTTC. Amino acids: CASSLGQGVYEQYF. The variable domain in full, completed from reference TRBV5-1 and TRBJ2-7, reads KAGVTQTPRYLIKTRGQQVTLSCSPISGHRSVSWYQQTPGQGLQFLFEYFSETQRNKGNFPGRFSGRQFSNSRSEMNVSTLELGDSALYLCASSLGQGVYEQYFGPGTRLTVT.

The V and J genes are TRBV4-3 and TRBJ1-1; no clear D. The CDR3 consists of 15 residues. V dropped 1 base and J dropped 1 base, with 10 bases sitting between them. Germline-derived CDR1 and CDR2 are LGHNA and YSLEER. The CDR3 DNA sequence: TGCGCCAGCAGCCAAGTGCCCGCGGCGAACACTGAAGCTTTCTTT. Encoded protein: CASSQVPAANTEAFF.

The chain is built from TRBV7-9 and TRBJ2-1; tentatively, D is TRBD2 (5 bases). The germline gives CDR1 SEHNR, CDR2 FQNEAQ (reference sequence). This CDR3 has 14 amino acids. V lost 5 bases to trimming and J lost 6 bases, with 14 bases between them. CDR3 sequence reads: CASSPAEISNEQFF. DNA for the CDR3: TGTGCCAGCAGCCCAGCGGAGATTTCCAATGAGCAGTTCTTC.

The chain joins TRBV5-4 to TRBJ2-7, with 10 bases aligning to TRBD2. Trimming at V came to 3 bases and at J to 2 bases, leaving 2 bases not matched to a gene. This CDR3 is built from 14 residues. The germline V gene has CDR1 SGHNT and CDR2 YYREEE (reference sequence). CDR3 sequence (DNA): TGTGCCAGCAGCTGGACTAGCGGTGCCTACGAGCAGTACTTC. Encoded protein: CASSWTSGAYEQYF.

The chain joins TRBV28 to TRBJ2-7; D unresolved. V lost 6 bases to trimming and J lost 6 bases, with 9 bases between them. This CDR3 comprises 11 residues. CDR1 and CDR2 (germline): MDHEN, SYDVKM. This chain's CDR3 is CASSSPFEQYF. CDR3 nucleotide sequence: TGTGCCAGCAGCTCCCCCTTCGAGCAGTACTTC.

The J gene is TRBJ2-7, the V gene TRBV19; the match to TRBD1 covers 10 bases. The germline CDR1 and CDR2 sequences are LNHDA and SQIVND (reference sequence). J was trimmed by 2 bases and V by 6 bases; bases with no gene match: 10. The CDR3 is 16 amino acids. CDR3 loop: CASRLRDRGSTYEQYF. CDR3 sequence (DNA): TGTGCCAGTAGACTCCGGGACAGGGGCAGTACCTACGAGCAGTACTTC.

This chain connects TRBV5-6 to TRBJ2-1; TRBD2 aligns across 15 bases. Germline-derived CDR1 and CDR2 are SGHDT and YYEEEE. J was trimmed by 7 bases and V by 4 bases; bases with no gene match: 9. The length of the CDR3 is 17 residues. CDR3 residues: CASSPEGLAGGRNEQFF. The CDR3 DNA reads as TGTGCCAGCAGCCCCGAGGGACTAGCGGGAGGACGGAATGAGCAGTTCTTC.

This sequence joins TRBV5-6 and TRBJ1-6; D is possibly TRBD1 (6 bases). There are 13 residues in the CDR3. Germline V gene data show CDR1 as SGHDT and CDR2 as YYEEEE. The V end was cut by 4 bases, the J end by 8 bases, with 10 bases between. CDR3 loop: CASSHDRHSPLHF. CDR3 nucleotide sequence: TGTGCCAGCAGCCACGACAGGCATTCACCCCTCCACTTT.